This TCR beta chain was sequenced in a study of blood T cell repertoires in COVID-19. Study-wide background: PBMCs, B-cell-depleted T cells, or T cells provided the cDNA or gDNA that made up the material.

This clone has a count of ten or more. The germline CDR1 and CDR2 sequences are MNHNY and SVGAGI (reference sequence). V dropped 2 bases and J dropped 9 bases, with 14 bases sitting between them. The CDR3 runs to 15 residues. Produced via immunoSEQ multiplex PCR; TCRdb's table is partial and in-frame only. The sample includes 300,000 to 350,000 clones, around 90% seen only once; the top ten take roughly 7%. The chain joins TRBV6-6 to TRBJ1-6; TRBD1 is a possible D gene (6 bases). Sample: peripheral blood. The receptor comes from a woman in her twenties or thirties with COVID-19, enrolled during active disease. CDR3 loop: CASSYVAQGGSPLHF. CDR3 nucleotides: TGTGCCAGCAGTTACGTCGCACAGGGCGGTTCACCCCTCCACTTT.